This is a list of T cell receptor beta chains from one sample in a study of OX40 agonist ivuxolimab in advanced cancers. Sequencing used immunoSEQ multiplex PCR; TCRdb keeps in-frame clones, though not all of them. Of 20,000 to 25,000 clones detected, about 85% appear once; the ten largest clones hold 16%. The sample here was CD4+ or CD8+ T cells sorted from blood, taken in a trial of the OX40 agonist ivuxolimab. Receptor source: an adult with an advanced solid tumor such as melanoma, head and neck, liver or kidney cancer. Both conserved end residues are part of each CDR3. A D gene is named only where the DNA matches it firmly. Where a row states a size, it is once, few, many or the class of an expanded clone; other rows omit it.

J | V | D | size | CDR3 | DNA
TRBJ2-7 | TRBV5-4 | NA | NA | CASSRGAANEQYF | TGTGCCAGCAGCAGGGGGGCCGCCAACGAGCAGTACTTC
TRBJ2-5 | TRBV2 | TRBD2 | few | CASGAGSGGGETQYF | TGTGCCAGCGGCGCCGGTAGCGGGGGGGGAGAGACCCAGTACTTC
TRBJ2-7 | TRBV4-3 | TRBD2 | NA | CASSQEGLGYYEQYF | TGCGCCAGCAGCCAAGAAGGACTAGGCTACTACGAGCAGTACTTC
TRBJ1-2 | TRBV29-1 | NA | NA | CSGGIHYGYTF | TGCAGCGGGGGGATACACTATGGCTACACCTTC
TRBJ1-6 | TRBV7-2 | NA | NA | CASSSNPQSDSPLHF | TGTGCCAGCAGCTCAAACCCCCAGTCGGATTCACCCCTCCACTTT
TRBJ1-2 | TRBV5-4 | NA | NA | CASSRESNYGYTF | TGTGCCAGCAGCAGGGAATCTAACTATGGCTACACCTTC
TRBJ2-1 | TRBV11-2 | NA | NA | CASSLPDRSGYNEQFF | TGTGCCAGCAGTTTACCCGACAGGTCTGGGTACAATGAGCAGTTCTTC
TRBJ2-3 | TRBV4-3 | NA | NA | CASSQDDTQYF | TGCGCCAGCAGCCAAGATGATACGCAGTATTTT
TRBJ2-2 | TRBV11-3 | NA | NA | CASSFSRGHTGELFF | TGTGCCAGCAGCTTTTCCAGGGGACACACCGGGGAGCTGTTTTTT
TRBJ1-6 | TRBV7-9 | NA | once | CASSLTGGIWNSPLHF | TGTGCCAGCAGCTTAACAGGCGGAATCTGGAATTCACCCCTCCACTTT
TRBJ2-7 | TRBV19 | TRBD2 | NA | CASSPASGSSYEQYF | TGTGCCAGTAGCCCCGCTAGCGGAAGCTCCTACGAGCAGTACTTC
TRBJ2-7 | TRBV7-8 | TRBD1 | once | CASSFLDRGPYEQYF | TGTGCCAGCAGCTTCCTTGACAGGGGGCCGTACGAGCAGTACTTC
TRBJ2-3 | TRBV6-5 | TRBD2 | NA | CASSYSGGGGPDTQYF | TGTGCCAGCAGTTACTCGGGCGGGGGAGGCCCCGATACGCAGTATTTT
TRBJ1-1 | TRBV4-3 | NA | NA | CASSRDRNTEAFF | TGCGCCAGCAGCCGCGATAGGAACACTGAAGCTTTCTTT
TRBJ1-5 | TRBV6-6 | NA | NA | CASSYSVGDQPQHF | TGTGCCAGCAGTTACTCGGTGGGAGATCAGCCCCAGCATTTT
TRBJ2-7 | TRBV7-9 | NA | few | CASSLLGGGWQYF | TGTGCCAGCAGCTTATTAGGCGGAGGGTGGCAGTACTTC
TRBJ1-6 | TRBV6-6 | NA | NA | CASSDFGSPLHF | TGCGCCAGCAGTGATTTTGGTTCACCCCTCCACTTT
TRBJ1-2 | TRBV5-1 | TRBD1 | NA | CASSGQNYGYTF | TGCGCCAGTTCGGGACAGAACTATGGCTACACCTTC
TRBJ2-1 | TRBV2 | NA | few | CASTPWDSQHNEQFF | TGTGCCAGCACCCCCTGGGATAGCCAACACAATGAGCAGTTCTTC
TRBJ1-1 | TRBV7-2 | NA | few | CASTFIGVSGTEAFF | TGTGCCAGCACCTTCATCGGGGTTTCGGGGACTGAAGCTTTCTTT
TRBJ1-1 | TRBV5-1 | TRBD1 | NA | CASSLDRALGTEAFF | TGCGCCAGCAGCTTAGACAGGGCCCTGGGTACTGAAGCTTTCTTT
TRBJ2-7 | TRBV7-2 | TRBD1 | NA | CASSLDLGTGVYEQYF | TGTGCCAGCAGCTTAGATTTGGGGACAGGGGTTTACGAGCAGTACTTC
TRBJ2-1 | TRBV7-8 | NA | NA | CASRPRASDEQFF | TGTGCCAGCAGACCCCGGGCATCGGATGAGCAGTTCTTC
TRBJ1-1 | TRBV7-9 | NA | once | CVVNQLNTEAFF | TGTGTCGTAAACCAATTGAACACTGAAGCTTTCTTT
TRBJ2-7 | TRBV11-3 | NA | NA | CASSPGDEQYF | TGTGCCAGCAGCCCGGGTGACGAGCAGTACTTC
TRBJ2-3 | TRBV9 | TRBD2 | NA | CASSVGLAADTQYF | TGTGCCAGCAGCGTAGGACTAGCAGCGGATACGCAGTATTTT
TRBJ2-7 | TRBV11-2 | NA | NA | CASSRAGIAYEQYF | TGTGCCAGCAGTCGGGCAGGGATCGCCTACGAGCAGTACTTC
TRBJ2-7 | TRBV7-9 | TRBD2 | NA | CASSLVAGGPDEQYF | TGTGCCAGCAGCTTAGTTGCGGGAGGGCCGGACGAGCAGTACTTC
TRBJ1-4 | TRBV7-9 | NA | NA | CASSERQDLNEKLFF | TGTGCCAGCAGCGAAAGACAGGACCTTAATGAAAAACTGTTTTTT
TRBJ2-7 | TRBV7-6 | NA | NA | CASSMIRTGKVDEQYF | TGTGCCAGCAGCATGATACGAACAGGGAAGGTAGACGAGCAGTACTTC
TRBJ2-5 | TRBV7-2 | NA | once | CASSSRGRNQETQYF | TGTGCCAGCAGCTCGAGGGGACGAAACCAAGAGACCCAGTACTTC
TRBJ1-1 | TRBV4-3 | NA | NA | CASSQALVANTEAFF | TGCGCCAGCAGCCAAGCCCTAGTGGCGAACACTGAAGCTTTCTTT
TRBJ1-1 | TRBV7-2 | NA | NA | CASRLTRTEAFF | TGTGCCAGCAGACTAACCCGTACTGAAGCTTTCTTT
TRBJ2-3 | TRBV29-1 | NA | NA | CSVPTGYPGTDTQYF | TGCAGCGTTCCTACAGGGTATCCAGGGACAGATACGCAGTATTTT
TRBJ1-4 | TRBV30 | NA | NA | CAWRKDGATNEKLFF | TGTGCCTGGCGGAAGGACGGTGCAACTAATGAAAAACTGTTTTTT
TRBJ2-5 | TRBV4-1 | NA | NA | CASSQDGDRETQYF | TGCGCCAGCAGCCAAGATGGGGATCGAGAGACCCAGTACTTC
TRBJ2-6 | TRBV7-9 | NA | NA | CAIRPRDSLNSGANVLTF | TGTGCCATCCGCCCCCGAGACAGCCTTAACTCTGGGGCCAACGTCCTGACTTTC
TRBJ2-1 | TRBV30 | TRBD2 | NA | CAWSVLPSGHNEQFF | TGTGCCTGGAGTGTACTGCCTAGCGGCCACAATGAGCAGTTCTTC
TRBJ2-3 | TRBV27 | NA | few | CASSFSFGTDTQYF | TGTGCCAGCAGTTTTAGCTTCGGCACAGATACGCAGTATTTT
TRBJ2-1 | TRBV5-5 | NA | NA | CASSSHAPGLSNEQFF | TGTGCCAGCAGCTCACACGCTCCGGGACTCTCCAATGAGCAGTTCTTC
TRBJ2-5 | TRBV27 | NA | NA | CASSPDPPFRATQYF | TGTGCCAGCAGTCCCGATCCACCGTTTCGGGCAACCCAGTACTTC
TRBJ2-4 | TRBV10-2 | NA | NA | CASSEVGSKNIQYF | TGCGCCAGCAGTGAGGTGGGTTCCAAAAACATTCAGTACTTC
TRBJ2-3 | TRBV10-3 | TRBD2 | few | CAISVRRAGDYTDTQYF | TGTGCCATCAGTGTCCGGCGAGCGGGGGATTACACAGATACGCAGTATTTT
TRBJ2-2 | TRBV18 | TRBD1 | NA | CASSSQRQGARPGELFF | TGTGCCAGCTCATCACAGAGACAGGGGGCGCGTCCCGGGGAGCTGTTTTTT
TRBJ2-6 | TRBV15 | NA | NA | CATQESTGSDSGANVLTF | TGTGCCACCCAAGAATCCACAGGGTCCGACTCTGGGGCCAACGTCCTGACTTTC
TRBJ2-7 | TRBV2 | TRBD2 | NA | CASSEAAGAKF | TGTGCCAGCAGTGAAGCGGCGGGAGCGAAATTC
TRBJ2-2 | TRBV7-2 | NA | NA | CASSYFDTGELFF | TGTGCCAGCAGCTACTTCGACACCGGGGAGCTGTTTTTT
TRBJ2-2 | TRBV7-3 | TRBD1 | NA | CASSPQGVGTGELFF | TGTGCCAGCAGCCCACAGGGGGTTGGCACCGGGGAGCTGTTTTTT